The 4 T cell receptor beta chains below come from one sample, sequenced in a study of cytomegalovirus exposure and HLA in healthy donors. PCR was performed using 60 Vbeta and 13 Jbeta primers. Sequencing was performed with immunoSEQ multiplex PCR; in TCRdb, only in-frame clones are kept and a portion is missing. The sample has some 120,000 clones; about 8.5% are singletons. Specimen: PBMCs. Source of these receptors: a man aged 35-49 years in good health and CMV-seronegative.

This clone was seen a few times. The chain recombines TRBV19 with TRBJ1-1, with a tentative D call TRBD1 (5 bases). CDR3 length equals 15 residues. V was trimmed by 9 bases and J by 4 bases, leaving 21 bases between them. Germline CDR1 and CDR2: LNHDA and SQIVND (reference sequence). In nucleotides, the CDR3 is TGTGCCAGCCACCCAGCGACAGTCCGCCCCACTGAAGCTTTCTTT. Protein sequence: CASHPATVRPTEAFF. The full variable domain, in which reference TRBV19 and TRBJ1-1 provide the parts outside the CDR3, is DGGITQSPKYLFRKEGQNVTLSCEQNLNHDAMYWYRQDPGQGLRLIYYSQIVNDFQKGDIAEGYSVSREKKESFPLTVTSAQKNPTAFYLCASHPATVRPTEAFFGQGTRLTVV.

This chain links TRBV13 with TRBJ1-1, with a possible D match to TRBD1 (6 bases). The CDR3 sequence is 13 residues long. V lost 2 bases to trimming and J lost 6 bases, with 10 bases between them. Germline V gene lookup returns CDR1 PRHDT and CDR2 FYEKMQ (reference sequence). CDR3 in DNA: TGTGCCAGCAGCTTACCCAGGGGTTCTGAAGCTTTCTTT. Its translation: CASSLPRGSEAFF.

The V and J genes are TRBV4-2 and TRBJ1-2; D gene ambiguous. The CDR3 has 15 amino acids. CDR1 and CDR2 from the germline V gene are LGHNA and YNFKEQ. Trimming stripped 3 bases from V and 2 bases from J, with 13 bases between. CDR3 DNA: TGTGCCAGCAGCCAGCATCCCGAGTCAAACTATGGCTACACCTTC. Amino acids: CASSQHPESNYGYTF.

This clone was seen a handful of times. This rearrangement joins TRBV18 to TRBJ2-7, with D tentatively TRBD1 (6 bases). Germline CDR1 reads KGHSH; CDR2 reads LQKENI. The CDR3 is 13 amino acids. V lost 0 bases and J lost 6, with 9 bases in between. The CDR3 is CASSPPEGGEQYF. The CDR3 coding sequence is TGTGCCAGCTCACCACCGGAAGGGGGCGAGCAGTACTTC.